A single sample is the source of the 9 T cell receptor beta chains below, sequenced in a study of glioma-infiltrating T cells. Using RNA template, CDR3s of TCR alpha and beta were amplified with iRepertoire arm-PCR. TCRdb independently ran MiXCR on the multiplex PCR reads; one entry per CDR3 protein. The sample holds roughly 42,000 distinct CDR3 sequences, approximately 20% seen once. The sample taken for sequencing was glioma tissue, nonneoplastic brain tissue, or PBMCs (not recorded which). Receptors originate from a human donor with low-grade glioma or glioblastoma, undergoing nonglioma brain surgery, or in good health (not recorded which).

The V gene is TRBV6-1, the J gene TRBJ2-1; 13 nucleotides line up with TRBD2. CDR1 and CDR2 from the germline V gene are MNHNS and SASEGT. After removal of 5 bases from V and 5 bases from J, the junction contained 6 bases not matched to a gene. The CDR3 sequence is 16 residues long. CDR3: CASSLTSGGFHNEQFF. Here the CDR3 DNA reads TGTGCCAGCAGTCTGACTAGCGGGGGGTTCCACAATGAGCAGTTCTTC.

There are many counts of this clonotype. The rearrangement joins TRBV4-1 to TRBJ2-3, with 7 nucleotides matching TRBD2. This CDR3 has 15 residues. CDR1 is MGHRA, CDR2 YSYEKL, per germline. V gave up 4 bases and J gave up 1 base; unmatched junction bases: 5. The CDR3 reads CASSPYAGGTDTQYF. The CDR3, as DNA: TGCGCCAGCAGCCCCTACGCGGGGGGCACAGATACGCAGTATTTT.

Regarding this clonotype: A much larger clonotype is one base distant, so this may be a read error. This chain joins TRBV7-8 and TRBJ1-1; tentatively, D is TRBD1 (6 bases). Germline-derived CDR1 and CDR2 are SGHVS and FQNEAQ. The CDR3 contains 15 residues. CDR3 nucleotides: TGTGCCAGCAGCTTTCAGGGGAAAATGAAAACTGAAGCTTTCTTT. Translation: CASSFQGKMKTEAFF.

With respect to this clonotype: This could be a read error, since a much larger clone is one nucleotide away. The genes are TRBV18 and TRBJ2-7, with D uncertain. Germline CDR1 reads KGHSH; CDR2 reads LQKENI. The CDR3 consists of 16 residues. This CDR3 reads CASSPQQASSSYEKYF. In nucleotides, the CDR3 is TGTGCCAGCTCACCACAGCAGGCCTCATCATCCTACGAGAAGTACTTC.

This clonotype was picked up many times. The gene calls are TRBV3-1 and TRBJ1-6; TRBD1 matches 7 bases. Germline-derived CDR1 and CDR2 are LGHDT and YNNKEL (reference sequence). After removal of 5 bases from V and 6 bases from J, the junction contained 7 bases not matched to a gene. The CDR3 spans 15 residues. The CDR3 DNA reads TGTGCCAGCAGCATTCAAAACAGGGGTAATTCACCCCTCCACTTT. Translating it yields CASSIQNRGNSPLHF. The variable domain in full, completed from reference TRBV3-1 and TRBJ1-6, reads DTAVSQTPKYLVTQMGNDKSIKCEQNLGHDTMYWYKQDSKKFLKIMFSYNNKELIINETVPNRFSPKSPDKAHLNLHINSLELGDSAVYFCASSIQNRGNSPLHFGNGTRLTVT.

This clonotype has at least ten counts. The CDR3 reads CATSGRISSTDTQYF. CDR3 nucleotides: TGTGCCACCAGTGGTCGAATCTCAAGCACAGATACGCAGTATTTT. The chain recombines TRBV24-1 with TRBJ2-3; D not certain. Germline V gene lookup returns CDR1 KGHDR and CDR2 SFDVKD. The CDR3 is 15 residues long. V shed 5 bases and J shed 0 bases, with 11 bases lying between them.

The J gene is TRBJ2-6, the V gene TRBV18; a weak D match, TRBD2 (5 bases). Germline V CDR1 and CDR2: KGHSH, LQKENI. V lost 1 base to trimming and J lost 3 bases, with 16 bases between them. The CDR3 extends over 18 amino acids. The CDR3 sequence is CASSPRLPGFNGANVLTF. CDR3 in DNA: TGTGCCAGCTCACCACGACTTCCGGGGTTTAATGGGGCCAACGTCCTGACTTTC.

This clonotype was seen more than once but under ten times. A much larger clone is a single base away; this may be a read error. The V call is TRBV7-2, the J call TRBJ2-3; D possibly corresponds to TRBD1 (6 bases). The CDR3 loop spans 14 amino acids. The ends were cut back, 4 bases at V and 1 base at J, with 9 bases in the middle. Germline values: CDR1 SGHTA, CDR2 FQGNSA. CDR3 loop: CASSYAGGTDTQYF. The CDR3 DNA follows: TGTGCCAGCAGCTATGCAGGGGGCACAGATACGCAGTATTTT.

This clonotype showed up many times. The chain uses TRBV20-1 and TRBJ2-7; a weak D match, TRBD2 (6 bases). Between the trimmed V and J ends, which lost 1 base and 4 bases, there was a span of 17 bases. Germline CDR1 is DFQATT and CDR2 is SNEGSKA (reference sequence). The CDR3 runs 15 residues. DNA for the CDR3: TGCAGTGCTAGAGTGGAGGGGAAGACACTTTACGAGCAGTACTTC. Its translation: CSARVEGKTLYEQYF.